Below are 21 T cell receptor beta chains sequenced from a single sample in a study of shared clonotypes between healthy human individuals. Generated by immunoSEQ multiplex PCR, the TCRdb table keeps only in-frame clones and is missing some. The sample lists some 1,900,000 clones, 85% to 95% seen once, with roughly 1.2% in the top ten. CD8 cells regarded as naive lacked CD45RO, were positively chosen for CCR7, and omitted terminally differentiated effector memory CD45RA+ cells. Sequencing was done on a sample of naive CD8+ T cells sorted from blood. The receptors were gathered from a man aged 18-30 years in good health.

The rearrangement links TRBV19 to TRBJ2-4; 8 bases are shared with TRBD2. Germline V gives CDR1 LNHDA, CDR2 SQIVND (reference sequence). The CDR3 is 15 residues long. Losses at the gene ends were 2 bases for V and 8 bases for J; bases not matched to a gene: 8. In nucleotides, the CDR3 is TGTGCCAGTAGTATACTAACGGGGGGGATAGACATTCAGTACTTC. Protein product: CASSILTGGIDIQYF. The full variable domain, its missing parts supplied by reference TRBV19 and TRBJ2-4, is DGGITQSPKYLFRKEGQNVTLSCEQNLNHDAMYWYRQDPGQGLRLIYYSQIVNDFQKGDIAEGYSVSREKKESFPLTVTSAQKNPTAFYLCASSILTGGIDIQYFGAGTRLSVL.

Comment on this clone: This sample also contains other DNA sequences that code for the same CDR3. The rearrangement links TRBV6-5 to TRBJ2-7; no reliable D call. Germline CDR1 is MNHEY and CDR2 is SVGAGI. The CDR3 extends over 12 amino acids. V was pared by 2 bases and J by 2 bases, with 4 bases between. The DNA for the CDR3 is TGTGCCAGCAGTTACCCAGCCTACGAGCAGTACTTC. It is translated as CASSYPAYEQYF.

The V call is TRBV2, the J call TRBJ2-6; possible D gene TRBD1, 6 bases. With 6 bases removed from V and 0 bases from J, the gap between germline ends came to 18 bases. Germline-derived CDR1 and CDR2 are SNHLY and FYNNEI. This CDR3 comprises 18 residues. In DNA, the CDR3 is TGTGCCAGCAGGGGCCCCCCGGACAGTTCCTCTGGGGCCAACGTCCTGACTTTC. This sequence encodes CASRGPPDSSSGANVLTF.

The V gene is TRBV7-9, the J gene TRBJ2-5; D is perhaps TRBD1 or TRBD2 (6 bases each). V gave up 3 bases and J gave up 2 bases, with 16 bases separating them. This CDR3 region has 16 residues. From germline, CDR1 is SEHNR and CDR2 FQNEAQ (reference sequence). CDR3 DNA: TGTGCCAGCAGCTTGTTTCGAGGGGGGCCTCAAGAGACCCAGTACTTC. Translated: CASSLFRGGPQETQYF.

With regard to this clone: The same CDR3 is also encoded by other DNA sequences in this sample. This chain links TRBV5-1 with TRBJ2-5; D possibly corresponds to TRBD2 (5 bases). CDR1 and CDR2 (germline): SGHRS, YFSETQ. Trimming removed 0 bases from V and 2 bases from J, with 8 bases in between. This CDR3 has 14 amino acids. Here the CDR3 reads CASSLALGQETQYF. The CDR3 coding sequence is TGCGCCAGCAGCTTGGCACTAGGACAAGAGACCCAGTACTTC. The entire variable domain, with the rest obtained from reference TRBV5-1 and TRBJ2-5, is as follows: KAGVTQTPRYLIKTRGQQVTLSCSPISGHRSVSWYQQTPGQGLQFLFEYFSETQRNKGNFPGRFSGRQFSNSRSEMNVSTLELGDSALYLCASSLALGQETQYFGPGTRLLVL.

This chain connects TRBV7-3 to TRBJ2-3, with D possibly being TRBD1 (6 bases). Germline lookup yields CDR1 SGHTA and CDR2 FQGTGA. CDR3 length: 16 residues. Trimming took off 6 bases at V and 3 bases at J, with 19 bases between the two ends. The CDR3 loop is CASSAAKGVSTDTQYF. The CDR3 DNA follows: TGTGCCAGCAGTGCGGCCAAGGGGGTTTCGACAGATACGCAGTATTTT.

The chain uses TRBV7-8 and TRBJ2-1; D may be TRBD1 or TRBD2 (5 bases each). This CDR3 has 15 residues. V was trimmed by 5 bases and J by 10 bases, leaving 21 bases between them. Germline assignment: CDR1 SGHVS and CDR2 FQNEAQ. The CDR3 region is CASSPPGLAAKEQFF. CDR3 DNA: TGTGCCAGCAGCCCCCCGGGGCTAGCAGCGAAAGAGCAGTTCTTC. Combining the CDR3 with reference TRBV7-8 and TRBJ2-1 gives the whole variable domain GAGVSQSPRYKVAKRGQDVALRCDPISGHVSLFWYQQALGQGPEFLTYFQNEAQLDKSGLPSDRFFAERPEGSVSTLKIQRTQQEDSAVYLCASSPPGLAAKEQFFGPGTRLTVL.

The J gene is TRBJ1-6, the V gene TRBV21-1. TRBV21-1 is classified as a pseudogene. This CDR3 region has 16 residues. CDR3 DNA: TGTGCCAGCAGCAAATTCTCCCCCCGCGGTAATTCACCCCTCCACTTT. Protein: CASSKFSPRGNSPLHF.

The chain recombines TRBV30 with TRBJ1-5; maybe TRBD1 (6 bases). This CDR3 is 15 amino acids long. Germline values: CDR1 GTSNPN, CDR2 SVGIG (reference sequence). V lost 3 bases and J 2 bases, leaving 14 bases between the germline ends. CDR3 amino acids: CAWSATGLGNQPQHF. The CDR3 DNA follows: TGTGCCTGGAGCGCCACAGGGTTGGGCAATCAGCCCCAGCATTTT. Full variable domain (missing parts from reference TRBV30 and TRBJ1-5): SQTIHQWPATLVQPVGSPLSLECTVEGTSNPNLYWYRQAAGRGLQLLFYSVGIGQISSEVPQNLSASRPQDRQFILSSKKLLLSDSGFYLCAWSATGLGNQPQHFGDGTRLSIL.

The chain carries TRBV18 and TRBJ2-7; the match to TRBD1 covers 8 bases. The ends lost 6 bases at V and 3 bases at J; junction bases unmatched: 7. The CDR3 is made up of 14 amino acids. Germline-derived CDR1 and CDR2 are KGHSH and LQKENI. Written as DNA, the CDR3 is TGTGCCAGCTCGTCCTTCGACAGGGGCTACGAGCAGTACTTC. Translation: CASSSFDRGYEQYF. Full variable domain (rest looked up from reference TRBV18 and TRBJ2-7): NAGVMQNPRHLVRRRGQEARLRCSPMKGHSHVYWYRQLPEEGLKFMVYLQKENIIDESGMPKERFSAEFPKEGPSILRIQQVVRGDSAAYFCASSSFDRGYEQYFGPGTRLTVT.

V is TRBV5-4 and J is TRBJ2-1; D ambiguous. Trimming removed 0 bases at V and 3 bases at J, with 7 bases between. Per germline, CDR1 SGHNT and CDR2 YYREEE (reference sequence). CDR3 length: 14 residues. CDR3 sequence: CASSLDSDYNEQFF. DNA of the CDR3: TGTGCCAGCAGCTTGGATTCTGACTACAATGAGCAGTTCTTC.

This clone was seen just once. The chain employs TRBV30 and TRBJ2-1, with a possible D match to TRBD1 (6 bases). Germline V lookup: CDR1 GTSNPN, CDR2 SVGIG (reference sequence). The CDR3 has 13 residues. With 4 bases removed from V and 5 bases from J, the gap between germline ends came to 12 bases. CDR3 region: CAWTGQNNNEQFF. CDR3 in DNA: TGTGCCTGGACCGGACAGAATAACAATGAGCAGTTCTTC. The whole variable domain, filled in from reference TRBV30 and TRBJ2-1, reads SQTIHQWPATLVQPVGSPLSLECTVEGTSNPNLYWYRQAAGRGLQLLFYSVGIGQISSEVPQNLSASRPQDRQFILSSKKLLLSDSGFYLCAWTGQNNNEQFFGPGTRLTVL.

Here the CDR3 reads CASSIGQGISYEQYF. DNA of the CDR3: TGTGCCAGTAGTATTGGACAGGGGATCTCCTACGAGCAGTACTTC. The rearrangement uses TRBV19 and TRBJ2-7; 9 nucleotides align to TRBD1. V shed 3 bases, J shed 0 bases, and the junction held 3 bases outside the gene matches. The CDR3 is 15 residues long. CDR1 is LNHDA and CDR2 is SQIVND in the germline V gene (reference sequence).

The rearrangement uses TRBV19 and TRBJ2-7, with 8 bases lining up with TRBD1. V was clipped by 3 bases and J by 5 bases; unmatched bases: 6. CDR3 length: 14 amino acids. Germline V gene sequence: CDR1 LNHDA, CDR2 SQIVND (reference sequence). CDR3 nucleotide sequence: TGTGCCAGTAGTATCGGACAGGGCGGGAACGAGCAGTACTTC. Protein product: CASSIGQGGNEQYF.

The V gene is TRBV5-1, the J gene TRBJ2-5; D uncertain. The germline gives CDR1 SGHRS, CDR2 YFSETQ. Trimming pared 0 bases from V and 0 bases from J, leaving 3 bases between. The length of the CDR3 is 13 residues. The CDR3 here is CASSLDNQETQYF. In DNA, the CDR3 is TGCGCCAGCAGCTTGGACAACCAAGAGACCCAGTACTTC.

This chain uses TRBV5-1 with TRBJ1-3, with 8 bases identical to TRBD1. The germline CDR1 and CDR2 sequences are SGHRS and YFSETQ. The CDR3 consists of 16 residues. Losses at the gene ends were 4 bases for V and 1 base for J; bases not matched to a gene: 7. CDR3 sequence (DNA): TGCGCCAGCAGCCTAAGTCAGGGGGCTTCTGGAAACACCATATATTTT. This codes for CASSLSQGASGNTIYF.

The sample holds one count of this clone. This chain connects TRBV9 to TRBJ2-7; TRBD2 aligns across 7 bases. Germline V gene lookup returns CDR1 SGDLS and CDR2 YYNGEE. The CDR3 spans 15 residues. After removal of 3 bases from V and 3 bases from J, the junction contained 9 bases not matched to a gene. The CDR3 loop reads CASSASGLEGYEQYF. CDR3 coding DNA: TGTGCCAGCAGCGCTAGCGGATTGGAGGGCTACGAGCAGTACTTC.

The chain uses TRBV30 and TRBJ1-1; unclear D gene. Deletions cut 0 bases from V and 8 bases from J, with 7 bases between. The CDR3 runs 11 residues. Germline CDR1 GTSNPN, CDR2 SVGIG (reference sequence). CDR3 region: CAWSVPLEAFF. The CDR3 bases are TGTGCCTGGAGTGTACCCCTAGAAGCTTTCTTT.

Comments on this clone: The same CDR3 also results from other DNA sequences found in this sample. The rearrangement links TRBV30 to TRBJ2-7; D unclear. Germline values: CDR1 GTSNPN, CDR2 SVGIG (reference sequence). V dropped 2 bases and J dropped 3 bases, with 5 bases sitting between them. The CDR3 loop spans 11 amino acids. Here the CDR3 reads CAWSLSYEQYF. CDR3 coding DNA: TGTGCCTGGAGTTTGAGCTACGAGCAGTACTTC. Filled out from reference TRBV30 and TRBJ2-7, the complete variable domain reads SQTIHQWPATLVQPVGSPLSLECTVEGTSNPNLYWYRQAAGRGLQLLFYSVGIGQISSEVPQNLSASRPQDRQFILSSKKLLLSDSGFYLCAWSLSYEQYFGPGTRLTVT.

The V call is TRBV4-1, the J call TRBJ1-2; D possibly corresponds to TRBD1 (5 bases). The V gene's germline CDR1 is MGHRA and CDR2 YSYEKL. V dropped 0 bases and J dropped 4 bases, with 12 bases sitting between them. The CDR3 spans 15 residues. The CDR3 nucleotides read TGCGCCAGCAGCCAAGATAGGTTACAGGTCTATGGCTACACCTTC. This codes for CASSQDRLQVYGYTF.

This sequence joins TRBV29-1 and TRBJ1-1, with 7 bases that match TRBD1. J gave up 6 bases and V 0 bases, and 19 bases lay outside the gene matches. The germline gives CDR1 SQVTM, CDR2 ANQGSEA. The CDR3 is 18 residues long. The CDR3 loop is CSVEDWDKGGQGVSEAFF. As DNA, the CDR3 is TGCAGCGTTGAAGATTGGGACAAGGGGGGCCAGGGGGTATCTGAAGCTTTCTTT. The whole variable domain, remainder taken from reference TRBV29-1 and TRBJ1-1, is SAVISQKPSRDICQRGTSLTIQCQVDSQVTMMFWYRQQPGQSLTLIATANQGSEATYESGFVIDKFPISRPNLTFSTLTVSNMSPEDSSIYLCSVEDWDKGGQGVSEAFFGQGTRLTVV.